These 6 T cell receptor beta chains share one sample of origin, sequenced in a study of diagnostic markers for celiac disease. With the reads reprocessed, TCRdb shows one record per CDR3 protein and no DNA. The sample table includes 1,300 to 1,500 distinct CDR3 sequences. Sequencing used either unsorted cells or a sorted T cell fraction (not recorded which). The receptors stem from a human donor. This table probably holds off-target reads from a library built for another chain.

Considering frequency, this clonotype is large. The chain employs TRBV27 and TRBJ2-5; absent DNA, TCRdb's TRBD1 call cannot be checked. Germline V CDR1 and CDR2: MNHEY, SMNVEV (reference sequence). The CDR3 covers 14 residues. The CDR3: CASSLEPTGETQYF.

The gene calls are TRBV20-1 and TRBJ2-4; TCRdb's D call of TRBD2 is untestable without DNA. CDR1 and CDR2 from the germline V gene are DFQATT and SNEGSKA (reference sequence). CDR3 size: 13 residues. CDR3 region: CSAPGLNKNIQYF.

This clonotype is large by frequency. This chain links TRBV30 with TRBJ2-7; as DNA is missing, the TRBD1 call by TCRdb cannot be tested. The CDR3 spans 14 residues. The V gene's germline CDR1 is GTSNPN and CDR2 SVGIG (reference sequence). This CDR3 is CAWSVQRQSYEQYF.

This clonotype is identified as large from frequency. The chain combines TRBV4-2 with TRBJ1-1. CDR1 is LGHNA, CDR2 YNFKEQ, per germline. The length of the CDR3 is 15 residues. This CDR3 is CASSQDTAGPTEAFF.

This rearrangement joins TRBV7-3 to TRBJ2-3. The CDR3 is 13 residues long. Germline CDR1 SGHTA, CDR2 FQGTGA. The CDR3 reads CASSLDHPDTQYF.

V gene TRBV7-3 combines with J gene TRBJ1-1. In germline, CDR1 is SGHTA, CDR2 FQGTGA. CDR3 length equals 13 residues. The CDR3 loop reads CASSLWKNTEAFF.